This T cell receptor beta chain was documented in a study of regulatory T cells in long-lasting Graves disease. Sequencing libraries for TCR beta were prepared with iRepertoire HTBI primers and Arm-PCR of CDR3 regions. In TCRdb, the multiplex PCR reads were re-called with MiXCR into one record per CDR3 protein. The repertoire holds under 500,000 distinct CDR3 sequences, about a sixth seen once, with about 10% in the top ten. This sample's time point: newly diagnosed GD, antithyroid drugs for less than 3 months. From PBMCs, RNA was extracted and then used to make the TCR library. Trimming left V 7 bases short and J 15 bases short, with 19 bases between. Germline CDR1 reads SQVTM; CDR2 reads ANQGSEA. The CDR3 runs to 11 residues. Separately, the same data were catalogued under a study of T cells in Graves' hyperthyroidism and ophthalmopathy. From that study: The authors' 13 V-J model separated ophthalmopathy from stable hyperthyroidism.

This chain links TRBV29-1 with TRBJ2-1; possible D gene TRBD1, 6 bases. The receptor was derived from a woman aged 25 to 45 with Graves disease. Sequences were derived from peripheral blood mononuclear cells (PBMCs), sampled at new diagnosis, from a patient treated with antithyroid drugs. CDR3 DNA sequence: TGCAGCGCTAGCCGGGACATACTTCTGTTCTTC. Amino acids: CSASRDILLFF.